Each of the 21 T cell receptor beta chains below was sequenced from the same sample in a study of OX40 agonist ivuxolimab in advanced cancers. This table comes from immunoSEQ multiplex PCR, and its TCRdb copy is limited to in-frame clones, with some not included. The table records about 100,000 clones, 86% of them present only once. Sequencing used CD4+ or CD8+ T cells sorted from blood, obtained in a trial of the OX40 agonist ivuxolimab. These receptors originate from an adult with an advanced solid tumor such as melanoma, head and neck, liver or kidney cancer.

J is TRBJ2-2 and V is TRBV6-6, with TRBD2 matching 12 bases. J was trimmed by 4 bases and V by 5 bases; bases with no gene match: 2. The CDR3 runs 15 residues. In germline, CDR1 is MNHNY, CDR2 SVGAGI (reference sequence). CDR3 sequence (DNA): TGTGCCAGCAGTCAGACTAGCGGGAGCACCGGGGAGCTGTTTTTT. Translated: CASSQTSGSTGELFF.

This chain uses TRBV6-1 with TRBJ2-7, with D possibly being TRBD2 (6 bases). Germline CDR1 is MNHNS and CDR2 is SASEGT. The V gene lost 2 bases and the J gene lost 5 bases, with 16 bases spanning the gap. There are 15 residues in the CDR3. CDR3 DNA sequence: TGTGCCAGCAGTGAAATGGGACTTTACAGTAACGAGCAGTACTTC. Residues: CASSEMGLYSNEQYF.

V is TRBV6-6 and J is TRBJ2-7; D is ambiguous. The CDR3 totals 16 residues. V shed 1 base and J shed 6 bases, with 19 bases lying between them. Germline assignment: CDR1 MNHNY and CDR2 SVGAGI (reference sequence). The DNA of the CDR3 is TGTGCCAGCAGTTACTTGGGTCCGAAGCCGGCTACCGAGCAGTACTTC. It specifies CASSYLGPKPATEQYF.

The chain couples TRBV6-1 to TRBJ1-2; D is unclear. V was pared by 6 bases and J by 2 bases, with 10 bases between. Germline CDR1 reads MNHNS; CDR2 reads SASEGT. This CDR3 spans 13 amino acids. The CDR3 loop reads CASSRDDNYGYTF. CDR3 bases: TGTGCCAGCAGCCGAGACGACAACTATGGCTACACCTTC.

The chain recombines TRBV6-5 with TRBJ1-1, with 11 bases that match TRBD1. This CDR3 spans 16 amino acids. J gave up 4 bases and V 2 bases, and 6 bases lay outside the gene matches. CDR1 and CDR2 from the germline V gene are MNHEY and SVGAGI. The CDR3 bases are TGTGCCAGCAGTTACGGGACAGGGGGGGCGACCACTGAAGCTTTCTTT. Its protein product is CASSYGTGGATTEAFF.

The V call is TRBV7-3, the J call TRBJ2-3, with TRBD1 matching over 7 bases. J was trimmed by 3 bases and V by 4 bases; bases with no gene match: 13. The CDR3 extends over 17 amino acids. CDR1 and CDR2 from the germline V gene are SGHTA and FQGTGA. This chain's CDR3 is CASSSSPTGYGTDTQYF. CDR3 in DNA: TGTGCCAGCAGCTCCTCTCCGACAGGGTACGGGACAGATACGCAGTATTTT.

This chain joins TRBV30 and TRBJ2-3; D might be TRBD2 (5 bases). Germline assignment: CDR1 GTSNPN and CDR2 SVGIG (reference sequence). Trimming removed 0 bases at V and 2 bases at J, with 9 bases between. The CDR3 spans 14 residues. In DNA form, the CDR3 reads TGTGCCTGGAGTGTTGGGCTAGCCACAGATACGCAGTATTTT. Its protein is CAWSVGLATDTQYF.

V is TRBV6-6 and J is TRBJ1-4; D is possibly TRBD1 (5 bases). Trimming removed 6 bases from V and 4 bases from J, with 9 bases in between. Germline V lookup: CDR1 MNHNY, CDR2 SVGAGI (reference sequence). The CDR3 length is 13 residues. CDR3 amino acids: CASSRDLNEKLFF. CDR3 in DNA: TGTGCCAGCAGCAGGGACCTTAATGAAAAACTGTTTTTT.

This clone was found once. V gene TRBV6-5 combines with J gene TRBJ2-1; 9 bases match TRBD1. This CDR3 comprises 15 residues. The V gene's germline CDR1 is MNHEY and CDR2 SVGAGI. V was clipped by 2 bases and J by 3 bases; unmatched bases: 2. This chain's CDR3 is CASSYGTGSYNEQFF. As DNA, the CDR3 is TGTGCCAGCAGTTACGGGACAGGGAGCTACAATGAGCAGTTCTTC.

DNA of the CDR3: TGTGCCAGCAGTCTCACAGGGATTCGCGGCTACACCTTC. Its protein is CASSLTGIRGYTF. The rearrangement uses TRBV6-5 and TRBJ1-2; possible D gene TRBD1, 6 bases. This CDR3 has 13 amino acids. CDR1 MNHEY and CDR2 SVGAGI come from the germline V gene. V was cut by 5 bases and J by 8 bases, with 15 bases left in between.

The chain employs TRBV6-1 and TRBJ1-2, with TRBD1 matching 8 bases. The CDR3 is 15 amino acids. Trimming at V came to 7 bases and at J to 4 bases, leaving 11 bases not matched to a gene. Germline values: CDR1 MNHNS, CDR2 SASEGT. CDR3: CASILDRASAYGYTF. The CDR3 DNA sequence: TGTGCCAGCATTCTGGACAGGGCCTCTGCCTATGGCTACACCTTC.

The CDR3 nucleotides are TGTGCCAGCAGCGCCCGGGACAGTGAAGCTTTCTTT. Protein: CASSARDSEAFF. The rearrangement uses TRBV9 and TRBJ1-1; TRBD1 agrees at 7 bases. Germline CDR1 is SGDLS and CDR2 is YYNGEE. The CDR3 consists of 12 residues. The V gene end was trimmed by 3 bases and the J gene end by 7 bases; junction bases not matched to a gene: 3.

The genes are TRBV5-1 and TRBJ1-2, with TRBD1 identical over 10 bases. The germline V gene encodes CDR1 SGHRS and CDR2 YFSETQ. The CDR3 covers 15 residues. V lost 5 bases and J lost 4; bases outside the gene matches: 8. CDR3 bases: TGCGCCAGCAGGACGGACAGGGGGACGGCCTATGGCTACACCTTC. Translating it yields CASRTDRGTAYGYTF.

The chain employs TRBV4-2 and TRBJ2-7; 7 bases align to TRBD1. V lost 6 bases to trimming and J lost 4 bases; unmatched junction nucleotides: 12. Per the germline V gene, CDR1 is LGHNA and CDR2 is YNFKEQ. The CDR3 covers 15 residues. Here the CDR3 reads CASRTGTVAGYEQYF. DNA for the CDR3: TGTGCCAGCAGGACCGGGACAGTGGCGGGTTACGAGCAGTACTTC.

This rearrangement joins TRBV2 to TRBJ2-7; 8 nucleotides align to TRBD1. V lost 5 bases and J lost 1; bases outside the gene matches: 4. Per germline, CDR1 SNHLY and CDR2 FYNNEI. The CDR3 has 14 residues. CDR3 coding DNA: TGTGCCAGCAGTACGGACAGGGCGTCCTACGAGCAGTACTTC. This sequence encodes CASSTDRASYEQYF. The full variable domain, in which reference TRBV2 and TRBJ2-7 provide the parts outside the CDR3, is EPEVTQTPSHQVTQMGQEVILRCVPISNHLYFYWYRQILGQKVEFLVSFYNNEISEKSEIFDDQFSVERPDGSNFTLKIRSTKLEDSAMYFCASSTDRASYEQYFGPGTRLTVT.

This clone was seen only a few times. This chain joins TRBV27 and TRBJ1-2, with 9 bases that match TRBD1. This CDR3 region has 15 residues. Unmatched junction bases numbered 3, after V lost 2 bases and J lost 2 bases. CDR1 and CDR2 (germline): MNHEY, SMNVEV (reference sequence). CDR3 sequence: CASSLRTGANYGYTF. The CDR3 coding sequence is TGTGCCAGCAGTTTACGGACAGGGGCCAACTATGGCTACACCTTC.

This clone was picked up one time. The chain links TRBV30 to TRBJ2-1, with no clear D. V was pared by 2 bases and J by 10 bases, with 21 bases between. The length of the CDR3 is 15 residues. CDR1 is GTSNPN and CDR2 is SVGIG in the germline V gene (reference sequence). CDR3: CAWSRPGSIVGEQFF. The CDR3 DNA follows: TGTGCCTGGAGTCGGCCCGGTTCTATAGTTGGAGAGCAGTTCTTC.

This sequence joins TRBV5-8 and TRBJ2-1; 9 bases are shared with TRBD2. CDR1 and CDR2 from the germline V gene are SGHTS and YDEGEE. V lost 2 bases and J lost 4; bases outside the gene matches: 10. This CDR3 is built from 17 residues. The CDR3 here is CASSFVSGTSSYNEQFF. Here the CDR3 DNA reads TGTGCCAGCAGCTTTGTTTCGGGGACTAGCTCTTACAATGAGCAGTTCTTC.

Written as DNA, the CDR3 is TGTGCCAGCAGCTCCCGGGGAGGGGGCTACGAGCAGTACTTC. Amino acids: CASSSRGGGYEQYF. This sequence joins TRBV13 and TRBJ2-7, with D perhaps TRBD2 (7 bases). CDR1 is PRHDT, CDR2 FYEKMQ, per germline (reference sequence). V was clipped by 4 bases and J by 3 bases, with 13 bases between them. The CDR3 is 14 amino acids. Full variable domain (rest looked up from reference TRBV13 and TRBJ2-7): AAGVIQSPRHLIKEKRETATLKCYPIPRHDTVYWYQQGPGQDPQFLISFYEKMQSDKGSIPDRFSAQQFSDYHSELNMSSLELGDSALYFCASSSRGGGYEQYFGPGTRLTVT.

CDR3 nucleotide sequence: TGTGCCAGCAGCCCCCAGCCGCAGGACCGGGATGGCTACACCTTC. It translates to CASSPQPQDRDGYTF. J is TRBJ1-2 and V is TRBV7-3; D remains ambiguous. Germline-derived CDR1 and CDR2 are SGHTA and FQGTGA. Trimming removed 5 bases from V and 6 bases from J, with 19 bases in between. CDR3 size: 15 residues.

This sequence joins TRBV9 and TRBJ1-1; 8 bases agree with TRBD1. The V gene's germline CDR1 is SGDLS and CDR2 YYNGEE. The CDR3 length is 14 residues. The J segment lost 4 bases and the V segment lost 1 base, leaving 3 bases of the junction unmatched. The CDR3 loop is CASSVQGASTEAFF. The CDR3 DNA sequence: TGTGCCAGCAGCGTACAGGGGGCGAGCACTGAAGCTTTCTTT.